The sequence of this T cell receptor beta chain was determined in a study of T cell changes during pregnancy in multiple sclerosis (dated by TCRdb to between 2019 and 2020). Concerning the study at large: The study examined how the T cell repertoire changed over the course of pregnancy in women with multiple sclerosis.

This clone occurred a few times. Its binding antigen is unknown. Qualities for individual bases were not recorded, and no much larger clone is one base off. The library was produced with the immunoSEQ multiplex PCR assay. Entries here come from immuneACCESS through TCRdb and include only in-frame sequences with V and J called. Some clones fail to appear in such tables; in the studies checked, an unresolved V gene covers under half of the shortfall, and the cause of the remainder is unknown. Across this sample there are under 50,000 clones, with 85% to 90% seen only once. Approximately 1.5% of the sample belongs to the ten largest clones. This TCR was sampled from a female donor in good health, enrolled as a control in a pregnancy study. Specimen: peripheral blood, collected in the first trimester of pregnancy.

This receptor has the CDR3 CASSGRDRETEAFF. The DNA sequence is TGTGCCAGCAGTGGCCGGGACAGGGAGACTGAAGCTTTCTTT. Recombination linked TRBV6-1 to TRBJ1-1; 9 bases in the junction line up with TRBD1. V ends up 4 bases short and J 5 bases short, with an unmatched junction base count of 5. The CDR3, from cysteine to phenylalanine, totals 14 residues. The CDR3 DNA has 42 bases and is translated from base 1. From the germline V gene, CDR1 is MNHNS and CDR2 is SASEGT.